These T cell receptor beta chains were read from a single sample in a study of OX40 agonist ivuxolimab in advanced cancers. Clones were sequenced by immunoSEQ multiplex PCR, and TCRdb holds only the in-frame ones, with some missing. The sample includes about 63,000 clones, approximately 86% seen only once; the top ten take around 0.8%. The material was CD4+ or CD8+ T cells sorted from blood, obtained in a trial of the OX40 agonist ivuxolimab. The receptors stem from an adult with an advanced solid tumor such as melanoma, head and neck, liver or kidney cancer. Both conserved end residues are part of each CDR3.

j_gene,v_gene,CDR3aa
TRBJ2-1,TRBV5-1,CASSLEGLAGNEQFF
TRBJ2-5,TRBV11-3,CASSPYYRWYF
TRBJ2-5,TRBV10-2,CASSALIGETQYF
TRBJ2-5,TRBV7-2,CASRTSGTGAGTQYF
TRBJ2-5,TRBV11-1,CASRRGRVQETQYF
TRBJ2-2,TRBV7-2,CASSGRQNTGELFF
TRBJ2-7,TRBV6-5,CASSQGIINEQYF
TRBJ2-2,TRBV25-1,CASGLAGAGELFF
TRBJ2-1,TRBV9,CASSAQAGLAGGEQFF
TRBJ1-5,TRBV7-2,CASSSTGARNQPQHF
TRBJ1-3,TRBV18,CASSPGGYGNTIYF
TRBJ2-5,TRBV9,CASKETQYF
TRBJ2-1,TRBV30,CALQGPYNEQFF
TRBJ2-2,TRBV28,CASKRATGELFF
TRBJ2-2,TRBV6-6,CASSQPGLNTGELFF
TRBJ1-5,TRBV7-9,CASSLELGDNQPQHF
TRBJ1-1,TRBV29-1,CSVEMAGGTEAFF
TRBJ2-7,TRBV7-2,CASSLSRYEQYF
TRBJ1-2,TRBV19,CASSIRGVYGYTF
TRBJ1-4,TRBV18,CASSPRSGQNNEKLFF
TRBJ1-2,TRBV6-4,CASSPRQGNYGYTF
TRBJ2-3,TRBV6-5,CASRYGLDADTQYF
TRBJ1-5,TRBV30,CAWSVGIYQPQHF
TRBJ2-3,TRBV10-3,CAIRGAGTDTQYF
TRBJ2-1,TRBV6-5,CASSYDRDRGQQFF